These 6 T cell receptor beta chains share one sample of origin, sequenced in a study of T and B cells in COVID-19 patients. Each TRB amplification used roughly 240-550 ng of genomic DNA from blood. Multiplex PCR with BIOMED2 TRB-A/B primer pools amplified TRB rearrangements. MiXCR, run by TCRdb on the multiplex PCR reads, gives a single entry per CDR3 protein. The data contain roughly 3,400 distinct CDR3 sequences, around 20% of them seen just once; the ten biggest clones take up around 20%. The sequenced material came from blood. Source of these receptors: a human donor with active COVID-19.

In its sample, this clonotype ranks as medium-sized. The gene calls are TRBV6-1 and TRBJ1-6; D remains ambiguous. Trimming took 3 bases from V and 8 from J, leaving 11 bases between them. The CDR3 has 14 amino acids. Germline-derived CDR1 and CDR2 are MNHNS and SASEGT. CDR3 bases: TGTGCCAGCAGTGATTTTCAATCGGATTCACCCCTCCACTTT. This encodes CASSDFQSDSPLHF.

This clonotype is medium-sized by share. The chain carries TRBV6-5 and TRBJ2-7; no definite D call. Germline V lookup: CDR1 MNHEY, CDR2 SVGAGI. The CDR3 runs to 11 residues. The ends were cut back, 9 bases at V and 2 bases at J, with 8 bases in the middle. This chain's CDR3 is CASTGAYEQYF. For the CDR3, the DNA is TGTGCCAGTACGGGTGCCTACGAGCAGTACTTC.

This clonotype is deemed medium-sized. The J gene is TRBJ2-5, the V gene TRBV6-5; D is undetermined. V was trimmed by 6 bases and J by 5 bases, leaving 10 bases between them. The CDR3 runs 12 residues. CDR1 and CDR2 from the germline V gene are MNHEY and SVGAGI. In DNA form, the CDR3 reads TGTGCCAGCAGATTGGGTAGGGAGACCCAGTACTTC. The encoded protein is CASRLGRETQYF.

Judged by abundance, this clonotype is medium-sized. The chain employs TRBV12-3 or TRBV12-4 and TRBJ2-3; 8 nucleotides match TRBD2. V was clipped by 1 base and J by 0 bases; unmatched bases: 6. The CDR3 runs to 17 residues. The CDR3 reads CASSLGGLAQSTDTQYF. In DNA, the CDR3 is TGTGCCAGCAGTTTAGGAGGACTAGCCCAAAGCACAGATACGCAGTATTTT.

This clonotype is termed medium-sized. This chain links TRBV5-6 with TRBJ2-7, with 9 bases fitting TRBD1. Germline loops: CDR1 SGHDT, CDR2 YYEEEE. CDR3 length equals 14 residues. The V segment lost 5 bases and the J segment 4 bases; nucleotides outside the gene matches: 7. The CDR3 bases are TGTGCCAGCAGTTTACAGGGGGCAGTTTACGAGCAGTACTTC. It translates to CASSLQGAVYEQYF. The variable domain in full, completed from reference TRBV5-6 and TRBJ2-7, reads DAGVTQSPTHLIKTRGQQVTLRCSPKSGHDTVSWYQQALGQGPQFIFQYYEEEERQRGNFPDRFSGHQFPNYSSELNVNALLLGDSALYLCASSLQGAVYEQYFGPGTRLTVT.

This clonotype is medium-sized. This rearrangement joins TRBV30 to TRBJ2-4; 8 bases agree with TRBD1. The CDR3 is 16 amino acids. The junction had 15 bases not matched to a gene; V was cut back by 3 bases and J by 8 bases. CDR1 is GTSNPN and CDR2 is SVGIG in the germline V gene (reference sequence). The CDR3 nucleotides read TGTGCCTGGAGCGGGCAGGGGGCTTTATGGGAGGACATTCAGTACTTC. Its translation is CAWSGQGALWEDIQYF.